Below, one T cell receptor beta chain is given with its context. Under the authors' procedure: Amplified reference gene primers provided the basis for estimating nucleated cell counts. Only in-frame clones appear in the TCRdb table, and some are missing; sequencing was by immunoSEQ multiplex PCR. D and trimming come from the DNA, and the V and J calls and clone size come from that table. The table has roughly 230,000 clones, more than 65% seen once. The sample originates from a study of blood T cell repertoires in COVID-19. Whole-study context: Samples taken during acute and convalescent COVID-19 were collected in the United States, Italy and Spain.

The V segment lost 1 base and the J segment 9 bases; nucleotides outside the gene matches: 3. Germline CDR1 reads SEHNR; CDR2 reads FQNEAQ (reference sequence). The CDR3 runs to 14 residues. The chain joins TRBV7-9 to TRBJ2-1, with TRBD2 matching 10 bases. Sequencing was done on a sample of peripheral blood. This clonotype was obtained from an elderly woman with acute or convalescent COVID-19. As DNA, the CDR3 is TGTGCCAGCAGCTTAGAGCGGGGGGGCCTTGAGCAGTTCTTC. Its protein product is CASSLERGGLEQFF.